Each of the 22 T cell receptor beta chains below was sequenced from the same sample in a study of vaccination effects on CD4 cells after COVID-19. These receptors are not linked to any known antigen. TCRdb keeps only in-frame clones here, not all; method: immunoSEQ multiplex PCR. The table includes 50,000 to 70,000 clones, about two thirds detected once. Cultured cells yielded isolated CD4+ T cells after less than 11 days. Sequenced here: CD4+ T cells from PBMCs cultured without peptide, sampled before COVID-19 vaccination. Every receptor here comes from a human donor who had a prior SARS-CoV-2 infection.

The chain uses TRBV6-2 or TRBV6-3 and TRBJ2-7; D may be TRBD2 (5 bases). The CDR3 consists of 16 residues. Germline V lookup: CDR1 MNHEY, CDR2 SVGEGT. With 5 bases removed from V and 3 bases from J, the gap between germline ends came to 20 bases. The CDR3: CASSATGFGSLYEQYF. The CDR3 DNA sequence: TGTGCCAGCAGTGCCACGGGGTTTGGGTCTCTCTACGAGCAGTACTTC.

The rearrangement joins TRBV2 to TRBJ1-5; D may be TRBD1 (5 bases). Germline CDR1 and CDR2: SNHLY and FYNNEI. V lost 8 bases and J 2 bases, leaving 25 bases between the germline ends. This CDR3 has 18 residues. CDR3 loop: CASAAPGLRIGGNQPQHF. The CDR3 region has the DNA TGTGCCAGCGCAGCCCCGGGACTTCGCATTGGGGGCAATCAGCCCCAGCATTTT.

V is TRBV7-9 and J is TRBJ1-1; a possible D gene is TRBD1 (5 bases). CDR3 length: 18 residues. V lost 5 bases and J lost 4, with 26 bases in between. Germline V CDR1 and CDR2: SEHNR, FQNEAQ (reference sequence). CDR3: CASSPEKIGVRVSTEAFF. The CDR3 nucleotides are TGTGCCAGCAGCCCAGAAAAAATAGGGGTTAGGGTAAGCACTGAAGCTTTCTTT.

A single count supports this clone. The chain recombines TRBV6-4 with TRBJ1-1; no clear D. With 0 bases removed from V and 6 bases from J, the gap between germline ends came to 14 bases. Germline V lookup: CDR1 MRHNA, CDR2 SNTAGT. This CDR3 is 15 amino acids long. CDR3 sequence reads: CASSDSNHGWPEAFF. DNA of the CDR3: TGTGCCAGCAGTGACTCGAATCATGGATGGCCTGAAGCTTTCTTT.

The V and J genes are TRBV24-1 and TRBJ2-5; 10 bases are shared with TRBD1. The CDR3 has 15 residues. V lost 4 bases, J lost 5 bases, and 6 bases stayed unmatched. The germline V gene has CDR1 KGHDR and CDR2 SFDVKD. In nucleotides, the CDR3 is TGTGCCACCAGTGACTCGACAGGGGGCGGCGAGACCCAGTACTTC. Translated, it gives CATSDSTGGGETQYF.

This chain uses TRBV19 with TRBJ2-2; no clear D gene. This CDR3 is built from 13 residues. V was shortened by 5 bases and J by 12 bases, with 16 bases between the two germline ends. CDR1 LNHDA and CDR2 SQIVND come from the germline V gene (reference sequence). The CDR3, as DNA: TGTGCCAGTAGTCTTTCTGCCGTCCGAAAGCTGTTTTTT. The encoded protein is CASSLSAVRKLFF.

This chain joins TRBV4-2 and TRBJ2-5; 13 bases are shared with TRBD2. The CDR3 totals 17 residues. After removal of 0 bases from V and 0 bases from J, the junction contained 1 base not matched to a gene. Looked up from germline, CDR1 is LGHNA and CDR2 is YNFKEQ. CDR3 loop: CASSQDGTSGDQETQYF. In DNA, the CDR3 is TGTGCCAGCAGCCAAGATGGGACTAGCGGGGACCAAGAGACCCAGTACTTC.

The genes are TRBV29-1 and TRBJ2-6; 8 positions match TRBD1. Germline trimming cut 6 bases from V and 9 bases from J; bases unmatched to any gene: 19. Per the germline V gene, CDR1 is SQVTM and CDR2 is ANQGSEA. CDR3 size: 17 residues. CDR3 in amino acids: CSVVRGTGPLIGNVLTF. The DNA for the CDR3 is TGCAGCGTCGTTCGGGGGACAGGACCTCTGATAGGCAACGTCCTGACTTTC.

The rearrangement links TRBV3-1 (or the pseudogene TRBV3-2) to TRBJ2-7, with 12 bases identical to TRBD2. CDR1 is LGHDT, CDR2 YNNKEL, per germline (reference sequence). The junction had 7 bases not matched to a gene; V was cut back by 4 bases and J by 0 bases. The CDR3 covers 17 residues. This CDR3 is CASSLRPSGRASYEQYF. In DNA, the CDR3 is TGTGCCAGCAGCCTACGGCCTAGCGGGAGGGCCTCCTACGAGCAGTACTTC.

The chain employs TRBV9 and TRBJ1-2; D uncertain. Germline assignment: CDR1 SGDLS and CDR2 YYNGEE. This CDR3 has 14 residues. Trimming pared 0 bases from V and 4 bases from J, leaving 10 bases between. CDR3 amino acids: CASSVVGTGYGYTF. DNA for the CDR3: TGTGCCAGCAGCGTAGTGGGAACTGGCTATGGCTACACCTTC.

V and J are TRBV6-1 and TRBJ2-7; TRBD1 might be the D (5 bases). Trimming took 2 bases from V and 1 from J, leaving 18 bases between them. Germline-derived CDR1 and CDR2 are MNHNS and SASEGT. This CDR3 is 17 amino acids long. CDR3 sequence (DNA): TGTGCCAGCAGTGAAAAAATACTGACAGACACTTCCTACGAGCAGTACTTC. It codes for CASSEKILTDTSYEQYF.

V and J are TRBV3-1 (or the pseudogene TRBV3-2) and TRBJ1-4, with TRBD1 matching over 9 bases. V shed 0 bases, J shed 5 bases, and the junction held 7 bases outside the gene matches. The CDR3 is made up of 17 amino acids. Germline loops: CDR1 LGHDT, CDR2 YNNKEL (reference sequence). Here the CDR3 reads CASSQDKFGTGNEKLFF. For the CDR3, the DNA is TGTGCCAGCAGCCAAGATAAATTTGGGACAGGGAATGAAAAACTGTTTTTT.

V usage is TRBV18 and J usage is TRBJ1-1, with D hard to call. Germline CDR1 KGHSH, CDR2 LQKENI. This CDR3 is built from 13 residues. Trimming removed 3 bases at V and 0 bases at J, with 5 bases between. CDR3 DNA sequence: TGTGCCAGCTCACCTAATTTGAACACTGAAGCTTTCTTT. The encoded protein is CASSPNLNTEAFF.

J is TRBJ1-1 and V is TRBV6-5; perhaps TRBD1 as D (5 bases). Germline V CDR1 and CDR2: MNHEY, SVGAGI. The germline V and J ends were trimmed by 4 bases and 10 bases, with 13 bases remaining between them. The CDR3 contains 12 residues. CDR3 nucleotide sequence: TGTGCCAGCAGTTTCCCGACAGAGGCAGCTTTCTTT. Amino acid sequence: CASSFPTEAAFF.

The chain carries TRBV6-7 and TRBJ2-3; 7 bases align to TRBD1. TRBV6-7 is marked as an open reading frame, function uncertain. The J segment lost 2 bases and the V segment lost 6 bases, leaving 8 bases of the junction unmatched. The CDR3 runs to 15 residues. The CDR3 region is CASSRDRVNTDTQYF. CDR3 coding DNA: TGTGCCAGCAGCAGAGACAGGGTCAACACAGATACGCAGTATTTT.

This rearrangement joins TRBV30 to TRBJ2-3, with a possible D match to TRBD2 (5 bases). This CDR3 has 12 residues. Germline CDR1 reads GTSNPN; CDR2 reads SVGIG (reference sequence). The V gene lost 2 bases and the J gene lost 6 bases, with 9 bases spanning the gap. The CDR3 nucleotides are TGTGCCTGGAGTAGACGGGATGATACGCAGTATTTT. It encodes CAWSRRDDTQYF.

The rearrangement links TRBV2 to TRBJ1-1; no reliable D call. Germline V CDR1 and CDR2: SNHLY, FYNNEI. Deletions cut 8 bases from V and 0 bases from J, with 10 bases between. This CDR3 has 13 amino acids. The CDR3 DNA sequence: TGTGCCAGCGGGATAGACCTGAACACTGAAGCTTTCTTT. This sequence encodes CASGIDLNTEAFF.

The rearrangement links TRBV29-1 to TRBJ2-7, with 14 positions matching TRBD2. V lost 7 bases to trimming and J lost 3 bases; unmatched junction nucleotides: 8. CDR3 size: 15 residues. CDR1 and CDR2 (germline): SQVTM, ANQGSEA. CDR3 coding DNA: TGCAGCGAAGAGGGACTAGCGGGAGACAACTACGAGCAGTACTTC. Its translation: CSEEGLAGDNYEQYF.

The chain combines TRBV28 with TRBJ2-3; D is unclear. This CDR3 comprises 15 residues. Germline V gives CDR1 MDHEN, CDR2 SYDVKM. Trimming cost V 2 bases and J 0 bases, with 9 bases left between them. The CDR3 region is CASSLRVISTDTQYF. CDR3 in DNA: TGTGCCAGCAGTTTACGGGTTATTAGCACAGATACGCAGTATTTT.

The chain recombines TRBV6-5 with TRBJ2-1; 7 nucleotides agree with TRBD1. Germline V gene data show CDR1 as MNHEY and CDR2 as SVGAGI. The CDR3 is 15 residues long. V lost 5 bases, J lost 8 bases, and 12 bases stayed unmatched. The CDR3 DNA reads TGTGCCAGCAGTCAACAATCCCGAGGGGGCGATGAGCAGTTCTTC. This translates into CASSQQSRGGDEQFF.

The chain links TRBV3-1 (or the pseudogene TRBV3-2) to TRBJ2-3; D not resolved. This CDR3 is built from 11 residues. Germline V lookup: CDR1 LGHDT, CDR2 YNNKEL (reference sequence). The V gene lost 1 base and the J gene lost 12 bases, with 8 bases spanning the gap. The CDR3 is CASSQGPSQYF. CDR3 nucleotide sequence: TGTGCCAGCAGCCAAGGTCCTAGTCAGTATTTT.

The table lists this clone with a few counts. The V gene is TRBV9, the J gene TRBJ1-2, with D possibly TRBD1 on 5 matching bases. This CDR3 spans 17 amino acids. Trimming took 0 bases from V and 8 from J, leaving 23 bases between them. Germline V CDR1 and CDR2: SGDLS, YYNGEE. This chain's CDR3 is CASSVGLGQGKEGGYTF. CDR3 nucleotides: TGTGCCAGCAGCGTAGGATTAGGGCAGGGAAAGGAGGGCGGCTACACCTTC.